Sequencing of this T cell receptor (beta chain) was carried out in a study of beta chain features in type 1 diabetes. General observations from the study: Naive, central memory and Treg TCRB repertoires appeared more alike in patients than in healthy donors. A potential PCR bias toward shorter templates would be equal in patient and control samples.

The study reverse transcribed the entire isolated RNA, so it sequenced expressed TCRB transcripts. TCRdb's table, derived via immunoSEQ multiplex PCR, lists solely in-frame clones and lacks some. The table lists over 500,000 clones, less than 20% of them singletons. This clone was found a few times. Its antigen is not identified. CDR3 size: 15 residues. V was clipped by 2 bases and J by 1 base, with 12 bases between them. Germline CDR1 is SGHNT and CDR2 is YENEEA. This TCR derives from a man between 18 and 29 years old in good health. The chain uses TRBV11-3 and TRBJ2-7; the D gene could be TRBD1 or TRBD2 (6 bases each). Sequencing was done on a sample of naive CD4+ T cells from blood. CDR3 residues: CASSLKAGQSYEQYF. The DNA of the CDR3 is TGTGCCAGCAGCTTAAAGGCGGGACAATCCTACGAGCAGTACTTC.